What follows are 15 T cell receptor beta chains derived from one specimen sequenced in a study of cytomegalovirus exposure and HLA in healthy donors. The PCR used 60 Vbeta and 13 Jbeta primers. Sequenced by immunoSEQ multiplex PCR; TCRdb stores in-frame clones only, minus some. The table records about 160,000 clones, 65% to 85% of them present only once. Specimen: PBMCs. All receptors derive from a male donor in good health and CMV-seropositive.

The V call is TRBV18, the J call TRBJ1-6, with D uncertain. V lost 4 bases to trimming and J lost 0 bases, with 7 bases between them. The CDR3 is 15 residues long. Per germline, CDR1 KGHSH and CDR2 LQKENI. The CDR3 DNA is TGTGCCAGCTCACGGGCGAGCTCCTATAATTCACCCCTCCACTTT. It is translated as CASSRASSYNSPLHF.

V gene TRBV7-2 combines with J gene TRBJ1-2; 8 bases map to TRBD1. The junction had 6 bases not matched to a gene; V was cut back by 5 bases and J by 4 bases. Germline CDR1 and CDR2: SGHTA and FQGNSA. This CDR3 spans 14 amino acids. CDR3: CASSPRGQVYGYTF. The CDR3 nucleotides are TGTGCCAGCAGCCCCCGGGGACAGGTCTATGGCTACACCTTC.

This chain connects TRBV10-3 to TRBJ1-2; D gene uncertain. The CDR3 consists of 14 residues. CDR1 ENHRY and CDR2 SYGVKD come from the germline V gene. V lost 3 bases, J lost 4 bases, and 12 bases lay in between. The CDR3 coding sequence is TGTGCCATCAGTGATGGGATCCGGGGCTATGGCTACACCTTC. This translates into CAISDGIRGYGYTF.

A note on this clone: The junction departs from germline at one end; a sequencing error may be responsible. The chain employs TRBV30 and TRBJ2-7, with TRBD2 matching over 7 bases. The CDR3 has 15 residues. Germline CDR1 GTSNPN, CDR2 SVGIG (reference sequence). The DNA for the CDR3 is TGTGCCTGGAGTGTACAATTGAGGGTAGCGGGCCGCGTTAACTTC. This sequence encodes CAWSVQLRVAGRVNF.

The CDR3: CSANTGGGQPQHF. As DNA, the CDR3 is TGCAGCGCTAATACAGGGGGCGGTCAGCCCCAGCATTTT. The V and J genes are TRBV29-1 and TRBJ1-5; 9 nucleotides align to TRBD1. The CDR3 has 13 amino acids. The V and J ends lost 7 bases and 6 bases, in that order; junction bases with no gene match: 7. Germline V lookup: CDR1 SQVTM, CDR2 ANQGSEA.

The chain couples TRBV19 to TRBJ2-1, with a tentative D call TRBD2 (6 bases). Germline CDR1 and CDR2: LNHDA and SQIVND (reference sequence). This CDR3 is 12 amino acids long. V shed 5 bases and J shed 8 bases, with 10 bases lying between them. CDR3 loop: CASSGSGHEQFF. The CDR3 DNA reads as TGTGCCAGTAGTGGTAGCGGCCATGAGCAGTTCTTC.

This chain uses TRBV11-2 with TRBJ2-1; 10 bases match TRBD2. This CDR3 has 18 residues. V shed 1 base, J shed 2 bases, and the junction held 8 bases outside the gene matches. Germline loops: CDR1 SGHAT, CDR2 FQNNGV. CDR3 region: CASSLGTSGPLPYNEQFF. DNA of the CDR3: TGTGCCAGCAGCTTAGGGACTAGCGGACCTCTTCCCTACAATGAGCAGTTCTTC.

This chain joins TRBV7-2 and TRBJ1-2; 10 nucleotides agree with TRBD1. The J segment lost 7 bases and the V segment lost 5 bases, leaving 7 bases of the junction unmatched. This CDR3 contains 14 residues. CDR1 is SGHTA and CDR2 is FQGNSA in the germline V gene. The chain's CDR3 is CASSPETGGGGYTF. The CDR3 coding sequence is TGTGCCAGCAGCCCCGAGACAGGGGGCGGTGGCTACACCTTC. The complete variable domain, with remaining parts taken from reference TRBV7-2 and TRBJ1-2, reads GAGVSQSPSNKVTEKGKDVELRCDPISGHTALYWYRQSLGQGLEFLIYFQGNSAPDKSGLPSDRFSAERTGGSVSTLTIQRTQQEDSAVYLCASSPETGGGGYTFGSGTRLTVV.

For this clone: Germline is not matched at one junction end, which may reflect a read error. The V and J genes are TRBV7-9 and TRBJ2-1; D remains unclear. This CDR3 comprises 11 residues. Germline lookup yields CDR1 SEHNR and CDR2 FQNEAQ (reference sequence). The CDR3 DNA reads as TGTTCCAGCAGCCCTTACAATGAGCAGTTCTTC. Encoded protein: CSSSPYNEQFF. Looking up the rest from reference TRBV7-9 and TRBJ2-1 gives the full variable domain: DTGVSQNPRHKITKRGQNVTFRCDPISEHNRLYWYRQTLGQGPEFLTYFQNEAQLEKSRLLSDRFSAERPKGSFSTLEIQRTEQGDSAMYLCSSSPYNEQFFGPGTRLTVL.

The chain joins TRBV19 to TRBJ1-3; tentative D call: TRBD1 (6 bases). The germline V gene has CDR1 LNHDA and CDR2 SQIVND (reference sequence). The CDR3 runs 16 residues. Trimming stripped 1 base from V and 0 bases from J, with 10 bases between. The CDR3 region is CASSIAGQSSGNTIYF. The CDR3 bases are TGTGCCAGTAGTATAGCCGGACAGTCCTCTGGAAACACCATATATTTT.

The chain recombines TRBV6-6 with TRBJ2-5, with D perhaps TRBD2 (6 bases). Trimming cost V 5 bases and J 1 base, with 11 bases left between them. From germline, CDR1 is MNHNY and CDR2 SVGAGI (reference sequence). CDR3 size: 14 residues. The CDR3 region has the DNA TGTGCCAGCAGTGACGGGACTCTCCAAGAGACCCAGTACTTC. Its protein product is CASSDGTLQETQYF.

This rearrangement joins TRBV12-5 to TRBJ1-4; 9 nucleotides match TRBD1. The CDR3 is 15 amino acids. CDR1 and CDR2 (germline): LGHNT, FRNRAP. Trimming removed 6 bases from V and 5 bases from J; junction bases left unmatched: 7. CDR3 nucleotides: TGTGCTAGTGGCCAGGACGGACAGGGGAATGAAAAACTGTTTTTT. This gives the protein CASGQDGQGNEKLFF. Full variable domain (missing parts from reference TRBV12-5 and TRBJ1-4): DARVTQTPRHKVTEMGQEVTMRCQPILGHNTVFWYRQTMMQGLELLAYFRNRAPLDDSGMPKDRFSAEMPDATLATLKIQPSEPRDSAVYFCASGQDGQGNEKLFFGSGTQLSVL.

In its sample, this clone was seen once. This chain uses TRBV7-6 with TRBJ2-7, with 8 positions matching TRBD2. CDR3 length: 13 residues. The trim removed 5 bases at V and 4 bases at J, leaving 4 bases unmatched. CDR1 and CDR2 (germline): SGHVS, FNYEAQ. The CDR3 DNA follows: TGTGCCAGCAGCACCGGGACTAGTTACGAGCAGTACTTC. Its translation is CASSTGTSYEQYF.

The V and J genes are TRBV9 and TRBJ1-4; 8 bases map to TRBD1. Germline CDR1 is SGDLS and CDR2 is YYNGEE. The CDR3 runs 16 residues. The V and J ends lost 3 bases and 0 bases, in that order; junction bases with no gene match: 4. The CDR3 coding sequence is TGTGCCAGCAGCGCCGGACAGGGTGCAACTAATGAAAAACTGTTTTTT. It encodes CASSAGQGATNEKLFF.

The rearrangement uses TRBV5-1 and TRBJ1-4; weak D call: TRBD1 (6 bases). The V gene lost 3 bases and the J gene lost 5 bases, with 11 bases spanning the gap. The CDR3 extends over 14 amino acids. In germline, CDR1 is SGHRS, CDR2 YFSETQ. In DNA, the CDR3 is TGCGCCAGCAGCTCGGACAGTCACAATGAAAAACTGTTTTTT. It specifies CASSSDSHNEKLFF.